Below, one T cell receptor beta chain is given with its context. Its antigen remains unidentified. No quality values exist for individual bases; no much larger clone is one base distant. Whole blood was collected in K2EDTA tubes by collaborating institutions according to the institutions' own protocols. For TCRbeta analysis, collaborators shipped samples in one of three forms: frozen whole blood, isolated PBMCs, or DNA extracted from either of those sample types. This sample was included in a study of blood T cell repertoires in COVID-19 (dated by TCRdb to 2018 to 2021). Background for the entire study: Collaborator samples came from the United States, Italy and Spain and covered acute and convalescent phases of COVID-19. The material from the prospective study consisted of cDNA or gDNA derived from T cells, B-cell-depleted T cells, or PBMCs. Subjects who had been exposed to COVID-19, were actively infected with it, or had recovered from it provided the deeply sampled blood TCRbeta repertoires that made up the dataset. The repertoires were released in a freely available public database intended as a resource for research on the immune response to SARS-CoV-2. The samples were drawn from the first 160 participants of the ongoing ImmuneRACE study and from some 1,300 subjects provided by 6 global collaborators. Nearly every sample came with metadata listing a de-identified subject ID, COVID-19 status, age in years and sex. Where HLA class I and class II types were available, the types were taken from metadata supplied by the sample provider, not from assay-based typing. Results the study describes overall, beyond this receptor: How much clinical and demographic metadata was included differed by source and by participant, and the metadata was provided uncurated.

The immunoSEQ Assay, a bias-controlled multiplex PCR, was used to amplify TCRbeta CDR3 regions from genomic DNA. The paper's data handling went like this. The number of nucleated cells in each sample was estimated from the amplification of reference gene primers within the assay. Sequence reads were collapsed and filtered to measure the absolute abundance of every unique TCRbeta CDR3 rearrangement. For each sample, productive Simpson clonality was calculated as the square root of Simpson's diversity index over productive rearrangements. The immuneACCESS repertoire file appears here via TCRdb, limited to in-frame rearrangements. These files lack a portion of the clones; in checked studies, under half of the deficit traces to unresolved V genes, and the cause of the others is not known. V and J calls and clone size are copied from that table; D and trimming were computed from the DNA. For this sample the table gives fewer than 300,000 clones, of which 84% were detected only once. The ten most abundant clones make up roughly 8.6% of the sample.

For CDR1 and CDR2, the germline V gene (reference sequence) lists SEHNR and FQNEAQ. V loses 4 bases of germline sequence and J loses 0 bases, and the interval between the two ends is 15 bases. The CDR3 contains 17 residues, cysteine and phenylalanine counted. Kept here is only the CDR3 DNA, which spans 51 bases and is read in frame from base 1. Material for sequencing was peripheral blood. The rearranged chain carries TRBV7-9 and TRBJ1-4, with TRBD1 perhaps the D gene, on 5 matching bases. This TCR derives from a human donor in a cohort sampled during active COVID-19. The DNA sequence is as follows: TGTGCCAGCAGCTCCGCCGTCGGGGGTGCAACTAATGAAAAACTGTTTTTT. Translated, it reads CASSSAVGGATNEKLFF.